This T cell receptor (beta chain) appears in the sequencing data of a study of blood T cell repertoires in COVID-19 (TCRdb year 2020). The study in broad terms: The collaborator samples originated in the United States, Italy and Spain and spanned the acute and convalescent phases of COVID-19. The repertoires were made available in a free public database intended to serve as a resource for research on the immune response to SARS-CoV-2. Subjects who had been exposed to COVID-19, were actively infected with it, or had recovered from it provided the deeply sampled blood TCRbeta repertoires that made up the dataset. The prospective study material was composed of cDNA or gDNA derived from T cells, B-cell-depleted T cells, or PBMCs. The sample metadata nearly always contained a de-identified subject ID, COVID-19 status, age in years and sex. The samples were drawn from the first 160 participants of the ongoing ImmuneRACE study and from 1,254 subjects provided by 6 global collaborators. Where HLA class I and class II types were available, the types were taken from metadata supplied by the sample provider, not from assay-based typing.

There are 14 amino acids in the CDR3, from cysteine to phenylalanine inclusive. Of all the DNA, just the CDR3 is kept, 42 bases in frame from base 1. CDR1 KGHDR and CDR2 SFDVKD were looked up in the germline V gene. V is pruned by 7 bases and J by 7 bases, leaving 9 bases of the junction without a gene match. The collaborating institutions used their own protocols to collect whole blood in K2EDTA tubes. For TCRbeta analysis, collaborator samples were shipped as frozen whole blood, as isolated PBMCs, or as DNA extracted from either sample type. TCRbeta CDR3 regions were amplified from genomic DNA by means of the immunoSEQ Assay, a bias-controlled multiplex PCR. Regarding the original processing steps: Within the assay, amplification of reference gene primers was used to estimate how many nucleated cells each sample contained. To quantify the absolute abundance of each unique TCRbeta CDR3 rearrangement, sequence reads were collapsed and filtered. For each sample, productive Simpson clonality was calculated as the square root of Simpson's diversity index over productive rearrangements. Sourced from immuneACCESS, this table was stored by TCRdb with only in-frame sequences that have V and J called. A share of the clones is absent; for the studies checked, an unresolved V gene accounts for under half, and the remainder has no known explanation. Clone size and V and J calls were adopted from that table, with D and trimming inferred from the DNA. The sample data list some 150,000 clones, and more than 85% of these were observed just once. The ten largest make up about 6.5% of the sample.

This clone was observed a few times. Its antigen has not been determined. One base away there is no much larger clone; base qualities are not given. Findings and caveats that apply to the study as a whole: Clinical and demographic metadata were provided uncurated, with the amount varying by source and participant.

Specimen: peripheral blood. The chain uses TRBV24-1 and TRBJ2-1, with TRBD1 identical over 7 junction bases. This clonotype was obtained from a woman at least 80 years old in a cohort sampled during active or convalescent COVID-19. At the DNA level, the sequence is TGTGCCACCAGCCACCGGGACAGTGGTAATGAGCAGTTCTTC. Translation gives CATSHRDSGNEQFF.